The entry that follows covers one T cell receptor beta chain sequence. This record belongs to a study of low-dose radiotherapy and immunotherapy resistance in tumors. In germline, CDR1 is MNHEY, CDR2 SVGEGT. Between the trimmed V and J ends, which lost 6 bases and 2 bases, there was a span of 8 bases. There are 12 residues in the CDR3. The time point denotes: after trial treatment. Treatment specified: LDRT plus nivolumab, ipilimumab, low-dose cyclophosphamide and aspirin (RACIN trial). Low-dose radiotherapy, low-dose cyclophosphamide, aspirin, ipilimumab and nivolumab were all given to the donors. First-strand cDNA relied on TRAV- and TRBV-specific primers spanning alpha and beta chains. Amplification, which lasted 20 to 25 PCR cycles, used a constant-region primer and V-primer adapter to amplify TCRs. TCRdb re-called the reads through MiXCR, storing one row per CDR3 protein. The repertoire holds around 100,000 distinct CDR3 sequences, with about 20% as singletons.

The chain joins TRBV6-2 or TRBV6-3 to TRBJ2-7; D remains ambiguous. This TCR derives from a male donor with prostate cancer. The sequenced sample was PBMCs, obtained after low-dose radiotherapy plus immunotherapy. For the CDR3, the DNA is TGTGCCAGCAGCTTTACCGCCTACGAGCAGTACTTC. This gives the protein CASSFTAYEQYF.